What follows are 8 T cell receptor beta chains derived from one specimen sequenced in a study of blood T cells in healthy people across ages. Alongside a J-beta primer mix, a sample-barcoded 5' primer served in a second PCR lasting roughly 7 to 11 cycles. TCRdb re-analysed the 5' RACE reads in MiXCR, keeping a single row per CDR3 protein. The sample gives some 890,000 distinct CDR3 sequences, about 27% of which show up once; 10% is in the top ten. This same sample was also part of a study on T cells of mothers and their children.

The material sequenced was blood. The receptors stem from a woman aged 40 to 55 in good health.

The CDR3 here is CASTGNDNSPLHF. The CDR3 DNA reads TGCGCCAGCACGGGGAATGATAATTCACCCCTCCACTTT. This sequence joins TRBV5-1 and TRBJ1-6; D not certain. Trimming stripped 6 bases from V and 5 bases from J, with 9 bases between. Germline CDR1 SGHRS, CDR2 YFSETQ. This CDR3 comprises 13 residues.

This clonotype turned up a few times. The J gene is TRBJ2-4, the V gene TRBV12-3 or TRBV12-4; 8 nucleotides align to TRBD2. The J call is doubtful: the DNA matches TRBJ2-7 better. The CDR3 is 15 residues long. Here the CDR3 reads CASSSGGAGYYEQYF. The CDR3, as DNA: TGTGCCAGCTCCTCGGGAGGGGCGGGATATTACGAGCAGTACTTC.

Notes on this clonotype: Possible read error: a much larger clone is one base away. The chain joins TRBV20-1 to TRBJ1-2; D might be TRBD1 (6 bases). V lost 5 bases, J lost 5 bases, and 18 bases lay in between. There are 14 residues in the CDR3. CDR1 and CDR2 from the germline V gene are DFQATT and SNEGSKA (reference sequence). As DNA, the CDR3 is TGCAGTGCTGACGGACGGGGGGCTCGGTATGGCTACACCTTC. It yields the protein CSADGRGARYGYTF.

This clonotype was counted ten times or more. The chain carries TRBV11-2 and TRBJ2-5; tentative D call: TRBD1 (6 bases). The V end lost 5 bases, the J end lost 2 bases, and 15 bases lay between the germline ends. The CDR3 covers 15 residues. The germline CDR1 and CDR2 sequences are SGHAT and FQNNGV. CDR3 nucleotide sequence: TGTGCCAGCAGCGTACGGGACACGTCGCAAGAGACCCAGTACTTC. Protein: CASSVRDTSQETQYF. The full variable domain, with the rest looked up from reference TRBV11-2 and TRBJ2-5, is EAGVAQSPRYKIIEKRQSVAFWCNPISGHATLYWYQQILGQGPKLLIQFQNNGVVDDSQLPKDRFSAERLKGVDSTLKIQPAKLEDSAVYLCASSVRDTSQETQYFGPGTRLLVL.

Only one count was recorded for this clonotype. A much larger clone differs by one base, so this may be a read error. The chain combines TRBV7-7 with TRBJ2-7; D may be TRBD2 (7 bases). The CDR3 consists of 15 residues. The germline CDR1 and CDR2 sequences are SSHAT and FNYEAQ (reference sequence). DNA for the CDR3: TGTGCTAGCAGCTCGGGGGGCAGGCCGTCCTACGAGCAGTACGTC. Encoded protein: CASSSGGRPSYEQYV.

This clonotype was seen ten or more times. The chain employs TRBV10-3 and TRBJ1-5; D is undetermined. Looked up from germline, CDR1 is ENHRY and CDR2 is SYGVKD. The CDR3 is made up of 13 amino acids. V shed 9 bases and J shed 4 bases, with 13 bases lying between them. The CDR3 here is CAISRDANQPQHF. The CDR3, as DNA: TGTGCCATTAGCCGTGATGCGAATCAGCCCCAGCATTTT.

V and J are TRBV28 and TRBJ1-5; 8 nucleotides agree with TRBD1. The CDR3 is 17 residues long. The germline V gene has CDR1 MDHEN and CDR2 SYDVKM. The V segment lost 6 bases and the J segment 1 base; nucleotides outside the gene matches: 11. CDR3 sequence reads: CASSMAGTGGSNQPQHF. As DNA, the CDR3 is TGTGCCAGCAGCATGGCCGGGACAGGAGGAAGCAATCAGCCCCAGCATTTT.

This clonotype has ten or more counts. This chain connects TRBV29-1 to TRBJ2-7; no clear D gene. Germline V gene lookup returns CDR1 SQVTM and CDR2 ANQGSEA. V gave up 7 bases and J gave up 3 bases, with 16 bases separating them. CDR3 size: 13 residues. The DNA of the CDR3 is TGCAGCGCCGTTAAAAAGGGCCTCTACGAGCAGTACTTC. Translating gives CSAVKKGLYEQYF.